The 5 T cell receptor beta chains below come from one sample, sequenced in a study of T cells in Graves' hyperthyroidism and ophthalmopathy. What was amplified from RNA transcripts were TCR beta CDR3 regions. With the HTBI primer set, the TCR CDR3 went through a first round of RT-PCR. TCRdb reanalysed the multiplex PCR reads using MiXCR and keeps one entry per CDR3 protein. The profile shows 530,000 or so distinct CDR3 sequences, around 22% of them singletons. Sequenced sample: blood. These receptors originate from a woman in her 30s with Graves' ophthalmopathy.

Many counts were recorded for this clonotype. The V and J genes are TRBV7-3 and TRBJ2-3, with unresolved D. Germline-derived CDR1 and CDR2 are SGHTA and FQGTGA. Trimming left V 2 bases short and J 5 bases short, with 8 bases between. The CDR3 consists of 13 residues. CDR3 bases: TGTGCCAGCAGCTTAGTCCCGGAAGATACGCAGTATTTT. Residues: CASSLVPEDTQYF. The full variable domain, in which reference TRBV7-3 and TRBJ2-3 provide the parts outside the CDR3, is GAGVSQTPSNKVTEKGKYVELRCDPISGHTALYWYRQSLGQGPEFLIYFQGTGAADDSGLPNDRFFAVRPEGSVSTLKIQRTERGDSAVYLCASSLVPEDTQYFGPGTRLTVL.

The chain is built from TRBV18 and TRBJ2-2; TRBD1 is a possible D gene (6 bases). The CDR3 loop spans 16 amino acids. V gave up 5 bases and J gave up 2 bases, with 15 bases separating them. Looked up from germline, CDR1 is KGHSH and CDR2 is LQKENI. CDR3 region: CASSEGQALNTGELFF. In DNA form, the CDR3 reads TGTGCCAGCTCAGAGGGACAAGCACTTAACACCGGGGAGCTGTTTTTT.

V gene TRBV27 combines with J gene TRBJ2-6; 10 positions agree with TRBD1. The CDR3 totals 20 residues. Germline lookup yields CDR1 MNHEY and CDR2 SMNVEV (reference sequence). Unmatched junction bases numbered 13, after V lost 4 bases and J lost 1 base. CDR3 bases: TGTGCCAGCAGTTCGACAAGGGGGACAGGGGTATATTCTGGGGCCAACGTCCTGACTTTC. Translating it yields CASSSTRGTGVYSGANVLTF.

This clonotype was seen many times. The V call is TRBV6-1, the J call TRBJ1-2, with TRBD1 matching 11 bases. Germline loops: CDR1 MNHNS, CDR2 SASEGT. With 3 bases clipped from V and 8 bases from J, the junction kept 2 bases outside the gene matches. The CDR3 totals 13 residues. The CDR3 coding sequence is TGTGCCAGCAGTGAGGGACAGGGGGACGGCTACACCTTC. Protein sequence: CASSEGQGDGYTF.

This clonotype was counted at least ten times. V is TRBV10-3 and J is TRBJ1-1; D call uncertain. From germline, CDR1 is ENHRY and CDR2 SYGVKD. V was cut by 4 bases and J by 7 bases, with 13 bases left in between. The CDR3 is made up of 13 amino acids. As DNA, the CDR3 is TGTGCCATCAGTGGTCTCGGACGGCATGAAGCTTTCTTT. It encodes CAISGLGRHEAFF.